These T cell receptor beta chains were read from a single sample in a study of blood T cells in healthy people across ages. TCRdb used MiXCR to reprocess the 5' RACE reads, holding one entry per CDR3 protein. This sample has roughly 1,700,000 distinct CDR3 sequences; 28% occur once, and the top ten carry less than 9.5%. Sequenced material: blood. The receptors were gathered from a woman in her thirties in good health. Both conserved end residues are part of each CDR3. Fields, in order: J gene, V gene, D gene, clone size, CDR3 DNA, CDR3 protein. The D gene is left open where the match is weak. Size is omitted from some rows. Given values are once, few, many or a class for expanded clones.

J: TRBJ2-3
V: TRBV12-3/TRBV12-4
D: NA
size: NA
DNA: TGTGCCAGCGGGGGAGGGGGGGCTTGCACAGATACGCAGTATTTT
CDR3: CASGGGGACTDTQYF

J: TRBJ1-1
V: TRBV10-1
D: NA
size: NA
DNA: TGCGCCAGCAGTGCTGGGGTCCCTCCAACTGAAGCTTTCTTT
CDR3: CASSAGVPPTEAFF

J: TRBJ2-7
V: TRBV5-1
D: NA
size: many
DNA: TGCGCCAGCAGCATGGGCCCAGAAGGCGACGAGCAGTACTTC
CDR3: CASSMGPEGDEQYF

J: TRBJ1-5
V: TRBV19
D: NA
size: NA
DNA: TGTGCCAGTAGTATTAACCCCTACAGTGAGCCCAATCAGCCCCAGCATTTT
CDR3: CASSINPYSEPNQPQHF

J: TRBJ2-1
V: TRBV10-3
D: NA
size: many
DNA: TGTGCCATCAGTGTGGGCGGGTACAATGAGCAGTTCTTC
CDR3: CAISVGGYNEQFF

J: TRBJ2-7
V: TRBV2
D: NA
size: few
DNA: TGTGCCATCCGAAGAGACGAGCAGTACTTC
CDR3: CAIRRDEQYF

J: TRBJ2-5
V: TRBV20-1
D: TRBD2
size: few
DNA: TGCAGTGCTAAGCGGGGGCCCCAAGAGACCCAGTACTTC
CDR3: CSAKRGPQETQYF

J: TRBJ2-7
V: TRBV12-3/TRBV12-4
D: NA
size: many
DNA: TGTGCCAGCAGTTTCCAGGTCGAGCAGTACTTC
CDR3: CASSFQVEQYF

J: TRBJ1-4
V: TRBV11-2
D: NA
size: NA
DNA: TGTGCCAGCAGCTTCCTTACGGGTGAAAAACTGTTTTTT
CDR3: CASSFLTGEKLFF

J: TRBJ2-3
V: TRBV20-1
D: NA
size: NA
DNA: TGCAGTGCTAGGGGGCCGGAGACCCCCGATACGCAGTATTTT
CDR3: CSARGPETPDTQYF

J: TRBJ1-2
V: TRBV24-1
D: NA
size: few
DNA: TGTGCCACCAGTGATTCCCTAGAGGGCTACACCTTC
CDR3: CATSDSLEGYTF

J: TRBJ2-1
V: TRBV3-1
D: TRBD2
size: NA
DNA: TGTGCCGGCAGCCCAAGCGGGGTGCAAGAGACCCAGTTCTTC
CDR3: CAGSPSGVQETQFF

J: TRBJ2-1
V: TRBV24-1
D: NA
size: many
DNA: TGTGCCATAGGGGGGTACAATGAGCAGTTCTTC
CDR3: CAIGGYNEQFF

J: TRBJ1-2
V: TRBV7-2
D: NA
size: many
DNA: TGTGCCAGCAGCGTACGAGGGTCCTATGGCTACACCTTC
CDR3: CASSVRGSYGYTF

J: TRBJ1-2
V: TRBV3-1
D: NA
size: few
DNA: TGTGCCAGCAGCCGGTTGGATGGCTACACCTTC
CDR3: CASSRLDGYTF

J: TRBJ2-3
V: TRBV29-1
D: TRBD2
size: few
DNA: TGCAGCGTCCGGGGAGGGACCGCCATCACAGGTACGCAGTATTTT
CDR3: CSVRGGTAITGTQYF

J: TRBJ1-5
V: TRBV7-2
D: TRBD1
size: NA
DNA: TGTGCCAGCAGTCCAATCCCGGGGACAGGGAATCAGCCCCAGCATTTT
CDR3: CASSPIPGTGNQPQHF

J: TRBJ1-4
V: TRBV2
D: TRBD1
size: NA
DNA: TGTGCCAGCCGGGGGGACAGTCCGAATGAAAAACGGTTTTTT
CDR3: CASRGDSPNEKRFF

J: TRBJ2-7
V: TRBV29-1
D: TRBD1
size: many
DNA: TGCAGCGTTGAAGAGGGGACAGCAAGCTACGAGCAGTACTTC
CDR3: CSVEEGTASYEQYF

J: TRBJ1-4
V: TRBV2
D: TRBD1
size: NA
DNA: TGTGCCAGCGGGGGACAGGGGATTGATGAAAAACTGTTTTTT
CDR3: CASGGQGIDEKLFF

J: TRBJ2-5
V: TRBV7-9
D: NA
size: NA
DNA: TGTGCCAGCAGCAACGATCTGTACCAAGAGACCCAGTACTTC
CDR3: CASSNDLYQETQYF

J: TRBJ2-7
V: TRBV20-1
D: NA
size: NA
DNA: TGCAGTGCTCTCAGCGGGTCCAGCTCCTACGAGCAGTACTTC
CDR3: CSALSGSSSYEQYF

J: TRBJ1-2
V: TRBV29-1
D: TRBD1
size: many
DNA: TGCAGCGTTCTACAGGGGAGAGGCTACACCTTC
CDR3: CSVLQGRGYTF

J: TRBJ2-3
V: TRBV12-3/TRBV12-4
D: NA
size: NA
DNA: TGTGCCAGCAGCCCCGACATTAGCACAGATGCGCAGTATTTT
CDR3: CASSPDISTDAQYF

J: TRBJ1-2
V: TRBV2
D: NA
size: NA
DNA: TGTGCCAGCAAGTTACAGGAGCTCGTAAACACCTTC
CDR3: CASKLQELVNTF

J: TRBJ1-2
V: TRBV18
D: TRBD1
size: few
DNA: TGTGCCAGCTCACCCAAGATTGGTACAGGGGGCTACTATGGCTACACCTTC
CDR3: CASSPKIGTGGYYGYTF